This T cell receptor beta chain appears in the sequencing data of a study of human T cells and chemical hapten exposure. TCRdb independently ran MiXCR on the RACE reads; one entry per CDR3 protein. The sample includes about 70,000 distinct CDR3 sequences, 7.5% to 9.5% of them seen just once. Time point specified: patch test 2, 6 weeks after DPC sensitization. Described treatment: therapeutic diphenylcyclopropenone sensitization with weekly scalp DPC. J gave up 2 bases and V 6 bases, and 2 bases lay outside the gene matches. Germline CDR1 MDHEN, CDR2 SYDVKM. The CDR3 sequence is 13 residues long. The source is a woman between 50 and 59 years old with alopecia areata. Some clones in this sample may be carry-over from other donors' samples. The starting material was whole blood, obtained in connection with sensitization to the hapten diphenylcyclopropenone (DPC). The V call is TRBV28, the J call TRBJ2-3, with TRBD2 matching over 7 bases. In DNA, the CDR3 is TGTGCCAGCAGGGGACTATACACAGATACGCAGTATTTT. Its protein is CASRGLYTDTQYF.